These 24 T cell receptor beta chains share one sample of origin, sequenced in a study of T cell repertoires in cytomegalovirus infection. What these receptors recognize is not known. TCRdb fed the reads into MiXCR, producing one record per CDR3 protein. This sample has about 920,000 distinct CDR3 sequences, with around 32% found just once. Material: cultured CD8+ T cells from PBMCs, obtained from culture after CMV antigen stimulation. The receptors come from a human donor in good health (CMV status not recorded). Some clones in this sample may be carry-over from other donors' samples.

The CDR3, as DNA: TGTGCCAGCAGCTTCCACCGGGACAGGGGAACAGATACGCAGTATTTT. Protein product: CASSFHRDRGTDTQYF. The genes are TRBV7-6 and TRBJ2-3; 10 nucleotides line up with TRBD1. This CDR3 spans 16 amino acids. V lost 3 bases to trimming and J lost 3 bases; unmatched junction nucleotides: 6. Germline CDR1 and CDR2: SGHVS and FNYEAQ.

V is TRBV5-1 and J is TRBJ2-3; 15 nucleotides align to TRBD2. The length of the CDR3 is 17 residues. The junction had 6 bases not matched to a gene; V was cut back by 4 bases and J by 3 bases. CDR1 is SGHRS, CDR2 YFSETQ, per germline. Here the CDR3 reads CASSAGLAGGITDTQYF. Written as DNA, the CDR3 is TGCGCCAGCAGCGCCGGACTAGCGGGGGGGATAACAGATACGCAGTATTTT.

With regard to this clonotype: The conserved phenylalanine or tryptophan normally closing the CDR3 is absent here, so this likely arose from a read error. The genes are TRBV6-8 and TRBJ2-1; D may match TRBD1 or TRBD2 (5 bases each). Germline CDR1 reads MNHGY; CDR2 reads SAAAGT. The CDR3 contains 13 residues. Trimming took 5 bases from V and 10 from J, leaving 15 bases between them. CDR3 loop: CASSDLYRDEQFS. CDR3 nucleotides: TGTGCCAGCAGTGACCTTTACCGGGACGAGCAGTTCTCC.

This chain links TRBV6-5 with TRBJ1-6; no clear D. The CDR3 contains 15 residues. Germline V gene lookup returns CDR1 MNHEY and CDR2 SVGAGI. Trimming took 6 bases from V and 0 from J, leaving 9 bases between them. The CDR3, as DNA: TGTGCCAGCAGCCAGCAGAGCTCCTATAATTCACCCCTCCACTTT. This gives the protein CASSQQSSYNSPLHF.

The chain couples TRBV27 to TRBJ2-1; 9 bases line up with TRBD2. Germline loops: CDR1 MNHEY, CDR2 SMNVEV (reference sequence). V gave up 2 bases and J gave up 7 bases; unmatched junction bases: 3. This CDR3 region has 14 residues. DNA for the CDR3: TGTGCCAGCAGTTTAGCGGGGGGGTCAAATGAGCAGTTCTTC. Residues: CASSLAGGSNEQFF.

In regard to this clonotype: Germline and junction disagree at one end, which may indicate a read error. The J gene is TRBJ1-5, the V gene TRBV10-1; D is perhaps TRBD1 (5 bases). Germline lookup yields CDR1 WNHNN and CDR2 SYGVQD (reference sequence). The CDR3 runs 14 residues. The CDR3 reads CTSSAGRDNQPQHF. The DNA of the CDR3 is TGCACCAGCAGTGCGGGACGGGATAATCAGCCCCAGCATTTT.

The chain carries TRBV29-1 and TRBJ1-2; perhaps TRBD1 as D (5 bases). V lost 4 bases to trimming and J lost 0 bases, with 12 bases between them. The CDR3 sequence is 14 residues long. Looked up from germline, CDR1 is SQVTM and CDR2 is ANQGSEA. CDR3 amino acids: CSVVADSSNYGYTF. In DNA, the CDR3 is TGCAGCGTTGTGGCCGACAGCTCTAACTATGGCTACACCTTC.

This clonotype appeared a few times. V is TRBV2 and J is TRBJ2-7; the D gene is possibly TRBD2 (5 bases). CDR1 SNHLY and CDR2 FYNNEI come from the germline V gene. CDR3 size: 12 residues. Trimming stripped 10 bases from V and 4 bases from J, with 14 bases between. The CDR3 DNA is TGTGCCATCAGGACGGGAACATACGAGCAGTACGTC. Encoded protein: CAIRTGTYEQYV.

This clonotype turned up a few times. In DNA, the CDR3 is TGCGCCAGCAGCCCCTCGACGAGTAGCTCCTACAATGAGCAGTTCTTC. It is translated as CASSPSTSSSYNEQFF. This sequence joins TRBV5-1 and TRBJ2-1; D is unresolved. The CDR3 contains 16 residues. From germline, CDR1 is SGHRS and CDR2 YFSETQ. The V end lost 4 bases, the J end lost 0 bases, and 14 bases lay between the germline ends.

The chain combines TRBV2 with TRBJ1-1; 9 bases fit TRBD1. V lost 6 bases, J lost 11 bases, and 4 bases stayed unmatched. Germline CDR1 reads SNHLY; CDR2 reads FYNNEI. CDR3 length: 11 amino acids. DNA for the CDR3: TGTGCCAGCAGATACGGACAGGGGGCTTTCTTT. Translating it yields CASRYGQGAFF.

The chain recombines TRBV13 with TRBJ2-2, with 9 nucleotides matching TRBD2. The trim removed 5 bases at V and 8 bases at J, leaving 15 bases unmatched. This CDR3 has 17 amino acids. The germline V gene has CDR1 PRHDT and CDR2 FYEKMQ (reference sequence). The CDR3 protein is CASSPLRLAVLAGELFF. The DNA for the CDR3 is TGTGCCAGCAGCCCTTTACGACTAGCGGTTCTCGCGGGGGAGCTGTTTTTT.

V gene TRBV7-6 combines with J gene TRBJ1-2; D not resolved. Trimming stripped 6 bases from V and 6 bases from J, with 26 bases between. Germline CDR1 reads SGHVS; CDR2 reads FNYEAQ. The CDR3 is 17 residues long. The CDR3 DNA reads as TGTGCCAGCAGTAATCAGGACTTCGTAAACTATGTAGATGGCTACACCTTC. It is translated as CASSNQDFVNYVDGYTF. Variable domain in full (rest from reference TRBV7-6 and TRBJ1-2): GAGVSQSPRYKVTKRGQDVALRCDPISGHVSLYWYRQALGQGPEFLTYFNYEAQQDKSGLPNDRFSAERPEGSISTLTIQRTEQRDSAMYRCASSNQDFVNYVDGYTFGSGTRLTVV.

The chain carries TRBV6-6 and TRBJ2-1; TRBD2 might be the D (7 bases). The germline V gene encodes CDR1 MNHNY and CDR2 SVGAGI (reference sequence). CDR3 size: 18 residues. Trimming stripped 2 bases from V and 4 bases from J, with 21 bases between. The CDR3 DNA is TGTGCCAGCAGTTACCCAAAGAGGGGGGGGCTCGGGTACAATGAGCAGTTCTTC. Protein product: CASSYPKRGGLGYNEQFF.

The J gene is TRBJ1-2, the V gene TRBV19, with 7 bases matching TRBD1. This CDR3 region has 15 residues. V shed 6 bases, J shed 1 base, and the junction held 8 bases outside the gene matches. The germline gives CDR1 LNHDA, CDR2 SQIVND (reference sequence). CDR3 region: CASRDRSYVNYGYTF. The CDR3 coding sequence is TGTGCCAGTAGGGACAGGAGTTACGTTAACTATGGCTACACCTTC.

V usage is TRBV6-5 and J usage is TRBJ1-2; no definite D call. Germline values: CDR1 MNHEY, CDR2 SVGAGI. Trimming removed 1 base at V and 1 base at J, with 4 bases between. The CDR3 extends over 13 amino acids. DNA for the CDR3: TGTGCCAGCAGTTACTACCGTAACTATGGCTACACCTTC. Translated, it gives CASSYYRNYGYTF.

This clonotype was recorded a few times. The chain carries TRBV10-3 and TRBJ2-2; D remains ambiguous. V was clipped by 0 bases and J by 1 base, with 6 bases between them. The germline gives CDR1 ENHRY, CDR2 SYGVKD. CDR3 length: 15 residues. This CDR3 is CAISESFMNTGELFF. CDR3 DNA: TGTGCCATCAGTGAGTCTTTCATGAACACCGGGGAGCTGTTTTTT.

A note on this clonotype: A much larger clone lies a single base off, so this may be a read error. The chain recombines TRBV6-6 with TRBJ1-1; 10 bases map to TRBD1. This CDR3 comprises 18 residues. Germline V lookup: CDR1 MNHNY, CDR2 SVGAGI (reference sequence). In DNA, the CDR3 is TGTGCCAGCAGTAGGGCGACGGCGACAGGGGGCTCGATCACTAAAGCTTTCTTT. This gives the protein CASSRATATGGSITKAFF.

This clonotype has at least ten counts. This chain links TRBV12-3 or TRBV12-4 with TRBJ2-7; D is uncertain. The CDR3 consists of 14 residues. Trimming pared 8 bases from V and 3 bases from J, leaving 17 bases between. The CDR3 spells CASADSRRLYEQYF. The CDR3 DNA reads as TGTGCCAGCGCTGATTCCAGGCGGCTCTACGAGCAGTACTTC.

The V and J genes are TRBV4-3 and TRBJ2-3; a weak D match, TRBD2 (7 bases). This CDR3 comprises 16 residues. V was trimmed by 4 bases and J by 0 bases, leaving 14 bases between them. In germline, CDR1 is LGHNA, CDR2 YSLEER. The CDR3 DNA is TGCGCCAGCAGCCCGACGGGGGGCCTTAGCACAGATACGCAGTATTTT. Amino acids: CASSPTGGLSTDTQYF.

CDR3 coding DNA: TGTGCCAGCAGTTTATTAAGGCTAGCGGGGGGTGGAGAGACCCAGTACTTC. Protein sequence: CASSLLRLAGGGETQYF. The chain has TRBV28 and TRBJ2-5; TRBD2 agrees at 11 bases. The junction had 8 bases not matched to a gene; V was cut back by 1 base and J by 4 bases. The CDR3 totals 17 residues. Germline loops: CDR1 MDHEN, CDR2 SYDVKM.

Note on this clonotype: A much larger clonotype is one base distant, so this may be a read error. The rearrangement joins TRBV7-2 to TRBJ2-1; D is unresolved. Looked up from germline, CDR1 is SGHTA and CDR2 is FQGNSA. The CDR3 has 13 residues. The CDR3 sequence is CASRLWSGHEQFF. DNA for the CDR3: TGTGCCAGCCGCTTATGGTCGGGTCATGAGCAGTTCTTC.

This clonotype has just a few counts. This chain uses TRBV27 with TRBJ1-2; D unresolved. Germline CDR1 is MNHEY and CDR2 is SMNVEV (reference sequence). Trimming shortened V by 1 base and J by 0 bases, and 12 bases separated the two germline ends. The CDR3 is 16 amino acids. The CDR3 region has the DNA TGTGCCAGCAGTTTATTCGGAGCCAAATCTAACTATGGCTACACCTTC. This codes for CASSLFGAKSNYGYTF.

The rearrangement links TRBV19 to TRBJ1-2; D is uncertain. The CDR3 has 15 amino acids. Germline V gives CDR1 LNHDA, CDR2 SQIVND (reference sequence). Trimming took off 2 bases at V and 8 bases at J, with 18 bases between the two ends. The CDR3, as DNA: TGTGCCAGTAGTATAAGGGCGGGGATCAGAAAGGGCTACACCTTC. The encoded protein is CASSIRAGIRKGYTF.

This sequence joins TRBV14 and TRBJ2-7; 10 nucleotides line up with TRBD2. V trimming: 5 bases; J trimming: 1 base; junction bases outside the gene matches: 17. Germline V gene sequence: CDR1 SGHDN, CDR2 FVKESK. CDR3 length: 19 residues. CDR3 amino acids: CASSNSGSSGTSDSYEQYF. DNA for the CDR3: TGTGCCAGCAGCAACTCGGGGTCAAGCGGGACTAGCGATTCCTACGAGCAGTACTTC.